One sample yielded the 27 T cell receptor beta chains listed below, sequenced in a study of human T cells and chemical hapten exposure. Time point specified: pre-sensitization, week 0. The treatment is: therapeutic diphenylcyclopropenone sensitization with weekly scalp DPC. TCRdb passed the RACE reads through MiXCR, listing each CDR3 protein once. The sample holds approximately 370,000 distinct CDR3 sequences; around 5.5% are singletons and the top ten take about 8.2%. Source: whole blood, taken in connection with sensitization to the hapten diphenylcyclopropenone (DPC). These receptor sequences come from a woman under 30 with alopecia areata. Some clones in this sample may be carry-over from other donors' samples.

This clonotype was observed at least ten times. The chain employs TRBV5-6 and TRBJ2-3, with 7 bases fitting TRBD1. V lost 0 bases to trimming and J lost 2 bases; unmatched junction nucleotides: 6. CDR1 and CDR2 (germline): SGHDT, YYEEEE. The CDR3 consists of 16 residues. The CDR3 bases are TGTGCCAGCAGCTTGGCTGCGACAGGGTACACAGATACGCAGTATTTT. Its translation: CASSLAATGYTDTQYF.

This clonotype was counted between two and nine times. The gene calls are TRBV13 and TRBJ1-4; no clear D gene. Germline CDR1 and CDR2: PRHDT and FYEKMQ (reference sequence). This CDR3 has 13 residues. The germline V and J ends were trimmed by 6 bases and 7 bases, with 12 bases remaining between them. CDR3: CASRREWGEKLFF. The DNA of the CDR3 is TGTGCCAGCAGGAGGGAATGGGGTGAAAAACTGTTTTTT.

This clonotype was counted many times. CDR3 region: CASGDRGRAGGNTIYF. In DNA form, the CDR3 reads TGTGCCAGCGGGGACAGGGGACGAGCTGGGGGAAACACCATATATTTT. J is TRBJ1-3 and V is TRBV7-8, with TRBD1 matching over 10 bases. Germline assignment: CDR1 SGHVS and CDR2 FQNEAQ. The CDR3 has 16 residues. Trimming cost V 8 bases and J 4 bases; bases outside gene matches: 11.

This clonotype occurred a few times. The rearrangement uses TRBV6-5 and TRBJ1-3; D remains unclear. The V and J ends lost 6 bases and 10 bases respectively, with 22 bases between them. Germline V gene lookup returns CDR1 MNHEY and CDR2 SVGAGI. The CDR3 totals 15 residues. The CDR3 DNA reads as TGTGCCAGCAGCTACGGAGGCGGACTAGGAAGGACCATATATTTT. Protein sequence: CASSYGGGLGRTIYF.

This clonotype was observed many times. The J gene is TRBJ1-3, the V gene TRBV6-5; D not certain. Trimming removed 2 bases at V and 7 bases at J, with 12 bases between. The germline gives CDR1 MNHEY, CDR2 SVGAGI. This CDR3 contains 14 residues. CDR3 coding DNA: TGTGCCAGCAGTTACGGCCAAGAGTCGAACACCATATATTTT. It specifies CASSYGQESNTIYF.

This clonotype has ten or more counts. The chain carries TRBV6-6 and TRBJ1-5, with D possibly being TRBD1 (6 bases). Trimming took off 0 bases at V and 3 bases at J, with 9 bases between the two ends. The CDR3 has 15 residues. Per germline, CDR1 MNHNY and CDR2 SVGAGI (reference sequence). The DNA for the CDR3 is TGTGCCAGCAGTTACTCGGACAGAGACAATCAGCCCCAGCATTTT. This codes for CASSYSDRDNQPQHF.

This clonotype occurred a few times. The genes are TRBV12-3 or TRBV12-4 and TRBJ2-1, with a tentative D call TRBD2 (5 bases). This CDR3 comprises 14 residues. V was trimmed by 3 bases and J by 8 bases, leaving 14 bases between them. The CDR3 loop reads CASSFSLAIYEQFF. DNA for the CDR3: TGTGCCAGCAGTTTTAGTCTAGCCATTTATGAGCAGTTCTTC.

This clonotype was recorded many times. The chain joins TRBV28 to TRBJ2-6, with 8 bases identical to TRBD1. Germline CDR1 reads MDHEN; CDR2 reads SYDVKM. Germline trimming cut 6 bases from V and 0 bases from J; bases unmatched to any gene: 19. This CDR3 region has 21 residues. The CDR3 loop is CASRPGTGIVVGSSGANVLTF. The CDR3 DNA is TGTGCCAGCAGACCAGGGACAGGTATTGTGGTAGGATCCTCTGGGGCCAACGTCCTGACTTTC. The full variable domain, with the rest looked up from reference TRBV28 and TRBJ2-6, is DVKVTQSSRYLVKRTGEKVFLECVQDMDHENMFWYRQDPGLGLRLIYFSYDVKMKEKGDIPEGYSVSREKKERFSLILESASTNQTSMYLCASRPGTGIVVGSSGANVLTFGAGSRLTVL.

This clonotype was observed at least ten times. The chain is built from TRBV12-3 or TRBV12-4 and TRBJ2-7; D is unclear. This CDR3 has 13 residues. V shed 5 bases and J shed 3 bases, with 11 bases lying between them. CDR3 DNA: TGTGCCAGCAGTCTCCCCGACGGCTACGAGCAGTACTTC. This sequence encodes CASSLPDGYEQYF.

The rearrangement uses TRBV12-3 or TRBV12-4 and TRBJ1-5; D call uncertain. CDR3 length: 12 amino acids. V was trimmed by 5 bases and J by 7 bases, leaving 9 bases between them. As DNA, the CDR3 is TGTGCCAGCAGTCAACTCCCCCAGCCCCAGCATTTT. Residues: CASSQLPQPQHF.

This clonotype was counted only a few times. This sequence joins TRBV5-1 and TRBJ1-1; 10 bases fit TRBD1. The CDR3 sequence is 16 residues long. V was clipped by 4 bases and J by 5 bases; unmatched bases: 11. Germline assignment: CDR1 SGHRS and CDR2 YFSETQ. The CDR3 protein is CASSLRQGASGTEAFF. The CDR3 region has the DNA TGCGCCAGCAGCCTTCGACAGGGGGCATCGGGAACTGAAGCTTTCTTT.

This clonotype was counted ten times or more. The chain employs TRBV12-3 or TRBV12-4 and TRBJ1-2; 8 nucleotides line up with TRBD1. V gave up 6 bases and J gave up 5 bases; unmatched junction bases: 8. This CDR3 contains 14 residues. CDR3 protein: CASSLTGVPYGYTF. CDR3 DNA sequence: TGTGCCAGCAGCCTGACAGGGGTCCCTTATGGCTACACCTTC.

This clonotype has ten or more counts. The genes are TRBV28 and TRBJ2-7; no clear D. The CDR3 length is 13 residues. The V and J ends lost 5 bases and 2 bases respectively, with 10 bases between them. Germline V gene lookup returns CDR1 MDHEN and CDR2 SYDVKM. The CDR3 is CASSGKIPYEQYF. The CDR3 DNA follows: TGTGCCAGCAGTGGAAAAATTCCCTACGAGCAGTACTTC.

This clonotype has only a few counts. The V call is TRBV4-1, the J call TRBJ1-6, with 10 bases lining up with TRBD1. Trimming at V came to 6 bases and at J to 9 bases, leaving 11 bases not matched to a gene. Germline values: CDR1 MGHRA, CDR2 YSYEKL. The CDR3 is 16 residues long. CDR3 sequence (DNA): TGCGCCAGCAGGAAGGTACCGGGACAGGGGATTTCACCCCTCCACTTT. As protein: CASRKVPGQGISPLHF.

This clonotype was seen more than once but under ten times. The chain combines TRBV9 with TRBJ2-5; D perhaps matches TRBD2 (5 bases). Trimming removed 0 bases at V and 5 bases at J, with 8 bases between. The CDR3 is made up of 13 amino acids. CDR1 is SGDLS, CDR2 YYNGEE, per germline. CDR3 in amino acids: CASSVASYETQYF. CDR3 DNA sequence: TGTGCCAGCAGCGTAGCTAGCTATGAGACCCAGTACTTC.

This clonotype was seen ten or more times. This chain links TRBV7-3 with TRBJ2-3; 8 bases map to TRBD2. The CDR3 is made up of 16 amino acids. Unmatched junction bases numbered 6, after V lost 1 base and J lost 3 bases. CDR1 is SGHTA and CDR2 is FQGTGA in the germline V gene. The CDR3 sequence is CASSLISGGPTDTQYF. DNA of the CDR3: TGTGCCAGCAGCTTAATTTCGGGGGGGCCTACAGATACGCAGTATTTT.

This clonotype was seen at least ten times. The rearrangement links TRBV7-2 to TRBJ2-7; D is perhaps TRBD2 (5 bases). The CDR3 is 14 residues long. V gave up 4 bases and J gave up 5 bases, with 15 bases separating them. Germline-derived CDR1 and CDR2 are SGHTA and FQGNSA. The CDR3 nucleotides are TGTGCCAGCAGCTCCAGTAGATCCGGGGACGAGCAGTACTTC. Translating gives CASSSSRSGDEQYF.

This clonotype has a count of ten or more. The chain carries TRBV7-9 and TRBJ2-3, with 11 positions matching TRBD2. This CDR3 has 16 amino acids. With 5 bases clipped from V and 6 bases from J, the junction kept 10 bases outside the gene matches. CDR1 SEHNR and CDR2 FQNEAQ come from the germline V gene (reference sequence). The CDR3 loop is CASSGTSGPIPDTQYF. CDR3 coding DNA: TGTGCCAGCAGCGGGACTAGCGGCCCGATTCCGGATACGCAGTATTTT. Full variable domain (rest looked up from reference TRBV7-9 and TRBJ2-3): DTGVSQNPRHKITKRGQNVTFRCDPISEHNRLYWYRQTLGQGPEFLTYFQNEAQLEKSRLLSDRFSAERPKGSFSTLEIQRTEQGDSAMYLCASSGTSGPIPDTQYFGPGTRLTVL.

This clonotype turned up a few times. The chain recombines TRBV28 with TRBJ1-5; weak D call: TRBD1 (5 bases). The CDR3 covers 13 residues. The ends were cut back, 8 bases at V and 5 bases at J, with 13 bases in the middle. Per germline, CDR1 MDHEN and CDR2 SYDVKM. The CDR3 region has the DNA TGTGCCAGCTTGACAGAAAGGGATCAGCCCCAGCATTTT. Protein product: CASLTERDQPQHF.

This clonotype came up many times. The chain combines TRBV12-3 or TRBV12-4 with TRBJ2-3; TRBD1 is a possible D gene (6 bases). CDR3 length: 15 amino acids. Trimming left V 5 bases short and J 1 base short, with 13 bases between. The CDR3 DNA is TGTGCCAGCAGTCCCACAGGGACGGGCACAGATACGCAGTATTTT. Its translation is CASSPTGTGTDTQYF.

This clonotype was seen only a few times. The CDR3 loop reads CASLAGGRDTQYF. CDR3 bases: TGTGCCAGTTTAGCGGGGGGCAGAGATACGCAGTATTTT. V gene TRBV6-1 combines with J gene TRBJ2-3, with 10 bases matching TRBD2. The trim removed 9 bases at V and 5 bases at J, leaving 5 bases unmatched. The CDR3 totals 13 residues. Germline-derived CDR1 and CDR2 are MNHNS and SASEGT.

This clonotype was observed a handful of times. V and J are TRBV6-6 and TRBJ2-7; 10 bases align to TRBD2. Trimming removed 5 bases from V and 12 bases from J; junction bases left unmatched: 16. Germline V gene sequence: CDR1 MNHNY, CDR2 SVGAGI (reference sequence). This CDR3 is 15 amino acids long. The CDR3 DNA reads TGTGCCAGCAGTGCGGAGCTAGCGGGGGCCGCGTTCCGGTACTTC. This translates into CASSAELAGAAFRYF.

This clonotype was observed many times. The chain has TRBV6-5 and TRBJ2-5, with D perhaps TRBD1 (6 bases). CDR1 MNHEY and CDR2 SVGAGI come from the germline V gene. The CDR3 is 15 amino acids. Trimming took off 6 bases at V and 0 bases at J, with 14 bases between the two ends. DNA for the CDR3: TGTGCCAGCAGCCGGAAGGGGGTCAACCAAGAGACCCAGTACTTC. Amino acids: CASSRKGVNQETQYF.

This clonotype was recorded a few times. The V and J genes are TRBV24-1 and TRBJ2-4; D gene uncertain. The CDR3 runs to 13 residues. Germline V lookup: CDR1 KGHDR, CDR2 SFDVKD. V lost 1 base and J lost 5, with 5 bases in between. The CDR3 is CATSDFAENIQYF. The CDR3, as DNA: TGTGCCACCAGTGATTTTGCAGAAAACATTCAGTACTTC.

As DNA, the CDR3 is TGTGCCAGCAGCGGGGACATGAACACTGAAGCTTTCTTT. Its translation: CASSGDMNTEAFF. The J gene is TRBJ1-1, the V gene TRBV7-2; D is perhaps TRBD1 (6 bases). The V gene lost 5 bases and the J gene lost 0 bases, with 7 bases spanning the gap. The CDR3 extends over 13 amino acids. The germline V gene has CDR1 SGHTA and CDR2 FQGNSA.

The chain uses TRBV7-2 and TRBJ2-7; D ambiguous. Deletions cut 5 bases from V and 5 bases from J, with 10 bases between. Germline CDR1 reads SGHTA; CDR2 reads FQGNSA. CDR3 length: 12 residues. The CDR3 nucleotides read TGTGCCAGCAGCCGGGTTCGGGACGAGCAGTACTTC. This encodes CASSRVRDEQYF.

This clonotype has a handful of counts. This chain joins TRBV28 and TRBJ1-2; weak D call: TRBD1 (5 bases). The germline CDR1 and CDR2 sequences are MDHEN and SYDVKM. The V end lost 6 bases, the J end lost 3 bases, and 14 bases lay between the germline ends. This CDR3 spans 14 amino acids. The CDR3 here is CASRLDTGYYGYTF. CDR3 sequence (DNA): TGTGCCAGCAGGCTTGATACAGGATACTATGGCTACACCTTC.